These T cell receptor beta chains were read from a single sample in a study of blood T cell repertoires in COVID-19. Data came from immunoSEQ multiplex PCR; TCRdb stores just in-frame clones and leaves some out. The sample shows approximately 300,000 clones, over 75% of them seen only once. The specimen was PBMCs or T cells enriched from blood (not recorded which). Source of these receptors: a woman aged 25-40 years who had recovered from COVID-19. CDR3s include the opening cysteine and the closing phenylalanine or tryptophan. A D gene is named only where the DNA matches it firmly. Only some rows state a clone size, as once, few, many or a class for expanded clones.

TGTGCCAGCAGACCTATGACAGCTTACAATGAGCAGTTCTTC | CASRPMTAYNEQFF | . | . | TRBJ2-1 | TRBV6-5
TGCGCCAGCAGCCAAGAGGGGGGTCCTAACTATGGCTACACCTTC | CASSQEGGPNYGYTF | once | . | TRBJ1-2 | TRBV4-1
TGTGCCAGCAGCCAAGGAGTGGCAGGACTTGTGTTTTTT | CASSQGVAGLVFF | . | . | TRBJ1-4 | TRBV3-1/TRBV3-2
TGCGCCAGCAGCGCCGCCCCGACTAGCGGGGTCTACAATGAGCAGTTCTTC | CASSAAPTSGVYNEQFF | . | TRBD2 | TRBJ2-1 | TRBV5-1
TGTGCCAGCAGAGGTCAAAGGCCCCCAGGTCAGCCCCAGCATTTT | CASRGQRPPGQPQHF | few | . | TRBJ1-5 | TRBV2
TGCGCCAGCACACACTTCAGGGGGCACAACTATGGCTACACCTTC | CASTHFRGHNYGYTF | . | TRBD1 | TRBJ1-2 | TRBV4-1
TGTGCCAGCAGTTACTCGACCCGAGGCGGCAATCAGCCCCAGCATTTT | CASSYSTRGGNQPQHF | . | . | TRBJ1-5 | TRBV6-2/TRBV6-3
TGTGCCAGCAGCACTCGGGTAGAGCAGTACTTC | CASSTRVEQYF | . | . | TRBJ2-7 | TRBV3-1/TRBV3-2
TGTGCCAGCAGGCCAAAGATCCCAGGGAATGGCTACACCTTC | CASRPKIPGNGYTF | . | . | TRBJ1-2 | TRBV6-5
TGTGCCAGCAGCCCGACAGAAGAGACCCAGTACTTC | CASSPTEETQYF | . | . | TRBJ2-5 | TRBV3-1/TRBV3-2
TGTGCCAGCAGCTTGGCACATATCGACGTCCTGACTTTC | CASSLAHIDVLTF | . | . | TRBJ2-6 | TRBV5-4
TGTGCCAGCAGTGCTTTGACAGGGGGGCTTGGCTACACCTTC | CASSALTGGLGYTF | . | TRBD1 | TRBJ1-2 | TRBV25-1
TGTGCCAGCAGCCCCGGGACAGGGGAGACCCAGTACTTC | CASSPGTGETQYF | . | TRBD1 | TRBJ2-5 | TRBV7-3
TGTGCCAGCAGCCGTAGGCAGGGCCCACCAGATACGCAGTATTTT | CASSRRQGPPDTQYF | . | . | TRBJ2-3 | TRBV7-9
TGTGCCAGCAGTCTGGACTTGGTGGTGGGTCCCGGGGAGCTGTTTTTT | CASSLDLVVGPGELFF | . | . | TRBJ2-2 | TRBV28
TGTGCCAGCAGCTTGAGGGAGTGGTACAGGGGACTGGAGACCCAGTACTTC | CASSLREWYRGLETQYF | . | . | TRBJ2-5 | TRBV5-6
TGTGCCAGCAGCTTGGCTGCGGAGGGAAACACCATATATTTT | CASSLAAEGNTIYF | . | . | TRBJ1-3 | TRBV7-6
TGCGCCAGCAGCTTGCGGCAGGGTTACGACACTGAAGCTTTCTTT | CASSLRQGYDTEAFF | . | . | TRBJ1-1 | TRBV5-1
TGCGCCAGCAGCCAGGGAATTGGGGGGGAGATCCTAGATACGCAGTATTTT | CASSQGIGGEILDTQYF | . | TRBD2 | TRBJ2-3 | TRBV4-3
TGTGCCAGTAGTTGGACAGGTAGAGCGTACGAGCAGTACTTC | CASSWTGRAYEQYF | . | TRBD1 | TRBJ2-7 | TRBV19
TGTGCCAGCAGCTTAAGGACAGGGGGCAAAGAGACCCAGTACTTC | CASSLRTGGKETQYF | . | TRBD1 | TRBJ2-5 | TRBV5-4
TGTGCCAGCAGTATACAGGGAAATGAGCAGTTCTTC | CASSIQGNEQFF | . | . | TRBJ2-1 | TRBV6-2/TRBV6-3
TGTGCCAGCAGTGTTACAGCCCCCATCTCTGGGGCCAACGTCCTGACTTTC | CASSVTAPISGANVLTF | . | . | TRBJ2-6 | TRBV2
TGTGCCAGCCTTCCCGGAGGATTTTTGGGAGCTTTCTTT | CASLPGGFLGAFF | . | . | TRBJ1-1 | TRBV19
TGTGCCAGTAGTATCGAGATGAGCGGAAACACCATATATTTT | CASSIEMSGNTIYF | . | . | TRBJ1-3 | TRBV19
TGTGCCAGCAGCTTCGAGCGGGGAGAAAAACTGTTTTTT | CASSFERGEKLFF | once | . | TRBJ1-4 | TRBV5-6
TGTGCCAGCGGAAACGACAGGGCGGGGAACTATGGCTACACCTTC | CASGNDRAGNYGYTF | . | TRBD1 | TRBJ1-2 | TRBV6-5
TGTGCCAGCAGCGCTGCGGGGGGACAGCTGCAACTGTTTTTT | CASSAAGGQLQLFF | once | TRBD1 | TRBJ1-4 | TRBV7-2
TGTGCCAGCAGCTTAACCTTCGAAGAGACCCAGTACTTC | CASSLTFEETQYF | once | . | TRBJ2-5 | TRBV7-3
TGTGCCAGCAGCGTAGCTACGGGTCTGGGACAGGGCACCGGGGAGCTGTTTTTT | CASSVATGLGQGTGELFF | . | TRBD1 | TRBJ2-2 | TRBV9
TGTGCCAGCAGTTTATCCATTTCAGGGGCGGATGGCTACACCTTC | CASSLSISGADGYTF | . | . | TRBJ1-2 | TRBV27
TGTGCCAGCAGTCCAGGGGGGTTCGGGTCTTCACCCCTCCACTTT | CASSPGGFGSSPLHF | . | TRBD1 | TRBJ1-6 | TRBV5-5
TGTGCCAGCAGGGCCGGGACTAGCGAAGTGGAGACCCAGTACTTC | CASRAGTSEVETQYF | . | TRBD2 | TRBJ2-5 | TRBV28
TGTGCCAGCAGCTTATTTATGGGAGACGAGCAGTACTTC | CASSLFMGDEQYF | . | . | TRBJ2-7 | TRBV11-3
TGTGCCAGCAGCCCTACCTTCCTTAGGCCCCAGCATTTT | CASSPTFLRPQHF | once | . | TRBJ1-5 | TRBV28
TGTGCCTGGAGTGTATGGGGGGGCCCCGCAACTAATGAAAAACTGTTTTTT | CAWSVWGGPATNEKLFF | . | . | TRBJ1-4 | TRBV30
TGCGCCAGCAGCACAACCGGGGGTCCTGGAAACACCATATATTTT | CASSTTGGPGNTIYF | . | . | TRBJ1-3 | TRBV4-1
TGTGCCAGCTCACGCTGGACAGGGGGCGGAGAGACCCAGTACTTC | CASSRWTGGGETQYF | . | TRBD1 | TRBJ2-5 | TRBV18
TGTGCCAGCAGCTTGGTAGCGGAGGGCTACACCTTC | CASSLVAEGYTF | . | . | TRBJ1-2 | TRBV5-6
TGCGCCAGCGGTGGGACAGGGGGCAGAATGAACACTGAAGCTTTCTTT | CASGGTGGRMNTEAFF | . | TRBD1 | TRBJ1-1 | TRBV10-2
TGTGCCAGCAGTTCCATATGGGACAGGGCGGGAGAGACCCAGTACTTC | CASSSIWDRAGETQYF | . | TRBD1 | TRBJ2-5 | TRBV28
TGTGCCAGCAGTGAAGCGCTATTCAGGGTAGGGAATGGCTACACCTTC | CASSEALFRVGNGYTF | . | . | TRBJ1-2 | TRBV6-1
TGTGCCTGGAGCAAATTAAGGGACAGATTAGCTTTCTTT | CAWSKLRDRLAFF | . | TRBD1 | TRBJ1-1 | TRBV30
TGTGCCAGCGGAACAGGGGTCGGCTACACCTTC | CASGTGVGYTF | . | TRBD1 | TRBJ1-2 | TRBV11-2
TGCGCCAGCAGCCTGGGGGGTCAGGGAGAGACCCAGTACTTC | CASSLGGQGETQYF | . | . | TRBJ2-5 | TRBV5-1
TGTGCCAGCAGCCCTCCGCGGGCAGGGGATGCTTTCTTT | CASSPPRAGDAFF | few | . | TRBJ1-1 | TRBV11-2
TGTGCCATCAGTGATCTGTCAGGCGCCTATGGCTACACCTTC | CAISDLSGAYGYTF | few | . | TRBJ1-2 | TRBV10-3
TGCAGCGTTGAACAGGAAAACACCATATATTTT | CSVEQENTIYF | . | . | TRBJ1-3 | TRBV29-1
TGCAGTGCGCCGGAGGCCTATGGCTACACCTTC | CSAPEAYGYTF | many | . | TRBJ1-2 | TRBV20-1
TGTGCCAGCAGTGACTCAAGCGGGGGGGCCGGCACAGATACGCAGTATTTT | CASSDSSGGAGTDTQYF | few | TRBD2 | TRBJ2-3 | TRBV6-4
TGTGCCAGTAGTATCGCCCACTTCGGGGGCAATCAGCCCCAGCATTTT | CASSIAHFGGNQPQHF | . | . | TRBJ1-5 | TRBV19
TGTGCCAGCAGCTTCCCGCGGGATTTCATGAACACTGAAGCTTTCTTT | CASSFPRDFMNTEAFF | . | . | TRBJ1-1 | TRBV7-9
TGTGCCAGTATACCCGGACTAGCGGGGGGGCGAAACACCGGGGAGCTGTTTTTT | CASIPGLAGGRNTGELFF | . | TRBD2 | TRBJ2-2 | TRBV11-2
TGTGCCAGCAAAACACTAGCGGACGTCTACGAGCAGTACTTC | CASKTLADVYEQYF | once | TRBD2 | TRBJ2-7 | TRBV27
TGTGCCAGCAGACTGAATAGCGGGGGGGGAATCGCAGATACGCAGTATTTT | CASRLNSGGGIADTQYF | . | TRBD2 | TRBJ2-3 | TRBV2
TGTGCCAGCAGTAGCCGGGGGGTCGGGGATACGCAGTATTTT | CASSSRGVGDTQYF | . | TRBD2 | TRBJ2-3 | TRBV28
TGTGCCAGCAGAACGGGGATCTTCTCTGGAAACACCATATATTTT | CASRTGIFSGNTIYF | . | . | TRBJ1-3 | TRBV2